This record looks at one TCR beta chain sequence and its context. Its antigen is still unknown. The investigators reverse transcribed all of the isolated RNA, so they sequenced expressed TCRB transcripts. Sequencing used immunoSEQ multiplex PCR; TCRdb keeps in-frame clones, though not all of them. In the table there are about 360,000 clones, over 9.5% of which are singletons. The CDR3 covers 10 residues. The germline gives CDR1 GTSNPN, CDR2 SVGIG (reference sequence). This record comes from a study of beta chain features in type 1 diabetes. Points from the study as a whole: Researchers could not determine here whether HLA type influences TCRB rearrangement. Moderately but significantly shorter TCRB CDR3s were found in Type 1 diabetes patients in all four CD4+ subsets. Shorter templates might be favored by PCR, equally in patients and controls. Fewer junction insertions and more nucleotide deletions appeared in type 1 diabetes patients.

The gene calls are TRBV30 and TRBJ1-1, with D unclear. This TCR was recovered from a woman under 30 with type 1 diabetes. Sequencing input: naive CD4+ T cells from blood. The CDR3 protein is CAGAGTEAFF. The CDR3 nucleotides read TGTGCAGGCGCGGGCACTGAAGCTTTCTTT.